This paragraph reports one T cell receptor (beta chain). These data originate in a study of blood T cell repertoires in COVID-19. Turning to the study itself: COVID-19 samples, acute and convalescent, were from the United States, Italy and Spain. Sources were T cells, B-cell-depleted T cells, or PBMCs; the material itself was cDNA or gDNA.

The CDR3 has 16 amino acids. V shed 1 base, J shed 0 bases, and the junction held 3 bases outside the gene matches. Germline V lookup: CDR1 LGHNA, CDR2 YSLEER. As handled by the study authors: Estimated nucleated cell counts came from reference gene primer amplification. TCRdb's copy holds only in-frame clones and misses some; the assay was immunoSEQ multiplex PCR. That table is the source of V, J and clone size, and D and trimming were worked out from the DNA. The sample lists more than 150,000 clones; 75% to 90% were seen once. Sequencing was carried out using peripheral blood. The source is a man aged 40-49 years with acute or convalescent COVID-19. V is TRBV4-3 and J is TRBJ2-1, with 7 positions matching TRBD2. CDR3 bases: TGCGCCAGCAGCCAAGTGGGGGGGGGCTCCTACAATGAGCAGTTCTTC. This gives the protein CASSQVGGGSYNEQFF.